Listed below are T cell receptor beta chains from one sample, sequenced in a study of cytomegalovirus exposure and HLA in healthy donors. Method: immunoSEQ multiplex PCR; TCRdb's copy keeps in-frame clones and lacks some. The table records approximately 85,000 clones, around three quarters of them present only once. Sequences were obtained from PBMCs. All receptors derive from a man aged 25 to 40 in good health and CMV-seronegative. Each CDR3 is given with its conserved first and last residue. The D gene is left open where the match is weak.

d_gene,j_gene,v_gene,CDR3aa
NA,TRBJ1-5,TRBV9,CASSRTPDYQPQHF
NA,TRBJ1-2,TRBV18,CASSPLSWEDGYTF
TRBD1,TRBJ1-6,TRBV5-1,CASSPGTANSPLHF
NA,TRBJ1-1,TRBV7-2,CASSLIGYTEAFF
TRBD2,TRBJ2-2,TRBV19,CASSIGLAEINTGELFF
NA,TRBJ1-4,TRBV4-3,CASSQDRAGGNEKLFF
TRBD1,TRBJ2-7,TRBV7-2,CASSLGQGSPSF
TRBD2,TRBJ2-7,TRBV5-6,CASSRGGRLAYVEQYF
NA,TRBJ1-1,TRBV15,CATSRDQGRAGTEAFF
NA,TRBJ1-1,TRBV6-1,CASSERFEAFF
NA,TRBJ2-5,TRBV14,CASSQVRTQYF
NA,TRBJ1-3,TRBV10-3,CAISESQGSGNTIYF
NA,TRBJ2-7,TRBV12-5,CASGLQPSITTRIHEQYF
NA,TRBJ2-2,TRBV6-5,CASVARGAGTGELFF
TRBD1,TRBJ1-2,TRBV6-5,CASSYTRTGGSYGYTF
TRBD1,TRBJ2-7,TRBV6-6,CASSSPDRAYEQYF
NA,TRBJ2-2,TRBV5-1,CASSLAGGELFF
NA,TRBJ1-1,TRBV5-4,CASHKKGIEAFF
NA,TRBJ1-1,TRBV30,CAWSLKGLNTEAFF
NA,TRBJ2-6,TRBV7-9,CASTRRQAPERINVLTF
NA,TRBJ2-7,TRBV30,CAWSARWAASPGWIEQYF
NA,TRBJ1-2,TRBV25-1,CASNSGSGYGYTF
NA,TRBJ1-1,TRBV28,CASSLPFNTEAFF
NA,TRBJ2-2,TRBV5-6,CASSFGVMTNTGELFF
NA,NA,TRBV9,CASSVADSGPYEQYF
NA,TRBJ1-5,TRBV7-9,CASSLTGSNQPQHF
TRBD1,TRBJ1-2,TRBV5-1,CASSADRGYTF
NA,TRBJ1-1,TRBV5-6,CASSLLRERTEAFF
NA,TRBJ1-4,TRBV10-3,CATGETREKLFF
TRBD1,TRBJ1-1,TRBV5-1,CASSAQGAEAGTEAFF
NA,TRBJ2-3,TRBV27,CASRPWGETDTQYF
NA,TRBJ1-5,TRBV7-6,CASSLREAYQPQHF
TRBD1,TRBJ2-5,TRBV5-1,CASSLQGANTETQYF
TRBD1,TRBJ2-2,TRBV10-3,CAILMRGTENTGELFF
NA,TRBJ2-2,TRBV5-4,CASSSKTGTMTGELFF
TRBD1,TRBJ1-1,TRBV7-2,CASISGTGGAGFMNTEAFF
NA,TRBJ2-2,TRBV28,CASSLAGISGELFF
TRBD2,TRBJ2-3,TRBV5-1,CASSPGLAGVPSTDTQYF
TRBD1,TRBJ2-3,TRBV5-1,CASSPGSGGITDTQYF
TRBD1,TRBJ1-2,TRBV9,CASSPGTGTYGYTF
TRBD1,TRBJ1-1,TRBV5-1,CASSLVPGQGQSTEAFF
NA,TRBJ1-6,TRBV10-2,CASSFRGGANSPLHF